This is a list of T cell receptor beta chains from one sample in a study of blood T cell repertoires in COVID-19. TCRdb keeps only in-frame clones here, not all; method: immunoSEQ multiplex PCR. The table records some 170,000 clones, more than 80% of them present only once. Sequenced material: PBMCs or T cells enriched from blood (not recorded which). Source of these receptors: a man aged 35 to 55 who had recovered from COVID-19. CDR3s include the opening cysteine and the closing phenylalanine or tryptophan. Each record gives: clone size, J gene, D gene, CDR3 length, V gene, CDR3 DNA, CDR3 protein. D genes are given only for firm matches. Only some rows state a clone size, as once, few, many or a class for expanded clones.

. TRBJ2-7 . 14 TRBV19 TGTGCCAGTAGTCGGCAGGTGAGCTCCTACGAGCAGTACTTC CASSRQVSSYEQYF
once TRBJ1-2 . 14 TRBV11-2 TGTGCCAGCAGCCCCGGGCGGGCTAACTATGGCTACACCTTC CASSPGRANYGYTF
. TRBJ2-5 . 14 TRBV5-6 TGTGCCAGCAGCTTGCGCCAGGTAGAGGAGACCCAGTACTTC CASSLRQVEETQYF
. TRBJ2-3 . 16 TRBV4-1 TGCGCCAGCAGCCAGATGGGCGGGACGGGGGCAGATACGCAGTATTTT CASSQMGGTGADTQYF
. TRBJ1-2 . 13 TRBV3-1/TRBV3-2 TGTGCCAGCAGCGACAACAGGGTGGTTGGCTACACCTTC CASSDNRVVGYTF
. TRBJ2-7 . 14 TRBV5-6 TGTGCCAGCAGCCCAGGAGGAGGGTTCTACGAGCAGTACTTC CASSPGGGFYEQYF
. TRBJ1-1 . 12 TRBV7-9 TGTGCCAGCAGCTTCGGGGAGGGAAAAGCTTTCTTT CASSFGEGKAFF
many TRBJ2-7 TRBD1 13 TRBV10-2 TGCGCCAGCAACCGACAGGGAAGTAACGAGCAGTACTTC CASNRQGSNEQYF
. TRBJ2-1 TRBD1 16 TRBV24-1 TGTGCCACCAGTGTTTTTAGGACAGGTTCCTACAATGAGCAGTTCTTC CATSVFRTGSYNEQFF
few TRBJ1-1 . 15 TRBV6-4 TGTGCCAGCAGTGAATCGGGGGACGGCCATCGGGGAGCTTTCTTT CASSESGDGHRGAFF
. TRBJ2-7 TRBD1 15 TRBV11-2 TGTGCCAGCAGCTTGCGGACAGGGGAATTCTACGAGCAGTACTTC CASSLRTGEFYEQYF
. TRBJ1-2 . 12 TRBV12-3/TRBV12-4 TGTGCCAGCAGTTTGCACAGGGCATTCTACACCTTC CASSLHRAFYTF
. TRBJ1-1 TRBD1 17 TRBV11-3 TGTGCCAGCAGCTCCCAGAACGGGACAGGGTTGAACACTGAAGCTTTCTTT CASSSQNGTGLNTEAFF